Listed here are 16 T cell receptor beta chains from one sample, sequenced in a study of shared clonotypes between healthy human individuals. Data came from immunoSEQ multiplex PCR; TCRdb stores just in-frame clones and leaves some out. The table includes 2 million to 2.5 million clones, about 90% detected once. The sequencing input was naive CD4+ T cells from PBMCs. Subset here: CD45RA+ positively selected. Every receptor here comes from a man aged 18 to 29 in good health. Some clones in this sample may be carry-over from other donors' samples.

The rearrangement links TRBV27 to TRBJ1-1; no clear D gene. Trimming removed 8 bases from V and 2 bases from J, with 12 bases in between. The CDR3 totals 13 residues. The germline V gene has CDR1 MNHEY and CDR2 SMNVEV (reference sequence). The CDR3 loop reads CASQPQSNTEAFF. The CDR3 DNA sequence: TGTGCCAGCCAACCACAGTCCAACACTGAAGCTTTCTTT.

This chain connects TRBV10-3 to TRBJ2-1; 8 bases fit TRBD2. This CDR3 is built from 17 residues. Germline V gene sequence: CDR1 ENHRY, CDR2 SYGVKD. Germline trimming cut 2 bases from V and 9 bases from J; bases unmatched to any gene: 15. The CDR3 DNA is TGTGCCATCAGTGAGGGAGGTTCGGGAGGGCCGAGGGCTGAGCAGTTCTTC. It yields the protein CAISEGGSGGPRAEQFF.

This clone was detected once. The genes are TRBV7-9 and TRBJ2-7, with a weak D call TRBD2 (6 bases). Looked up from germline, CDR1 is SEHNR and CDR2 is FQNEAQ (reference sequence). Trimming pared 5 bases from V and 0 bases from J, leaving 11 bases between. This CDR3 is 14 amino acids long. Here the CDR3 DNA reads TGTGCCAGCAGCACGGGGGTTGTCTCCTACGAGCAGTACTTC. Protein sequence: CASSTGVVSYEQYF.

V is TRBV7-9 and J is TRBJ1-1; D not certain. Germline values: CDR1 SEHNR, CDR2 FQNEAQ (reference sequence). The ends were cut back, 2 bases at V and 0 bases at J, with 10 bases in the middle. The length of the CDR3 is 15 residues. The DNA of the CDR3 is TGTGCCAGCAGCTTATTCGCGTACATGAACACTGAAGCTTTCTTT. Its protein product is CASSLFAYMNTEAFF. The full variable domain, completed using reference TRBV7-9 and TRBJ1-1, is DTGVSQNPRHKITKRGQNVTFRCDPISEHNRLYWYRQTLGQGPEFLTYFQNEAQLEKSRLLSDRFSAERPKGSFSTLEIQRTEQGDSAMYLCASSLFAYMNTEAFFGQGTRLTVV.

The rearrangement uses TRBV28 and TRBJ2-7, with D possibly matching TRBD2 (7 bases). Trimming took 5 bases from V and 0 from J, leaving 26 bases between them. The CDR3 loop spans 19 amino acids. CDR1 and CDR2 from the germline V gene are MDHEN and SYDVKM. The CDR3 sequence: CASSIVGTKLAEGSYEQYF. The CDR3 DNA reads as TGTGCCAGCAGTATCGTGGGGACAAAGCTAGCGGAAGGCTCCTACGAGCAGTACTTC.

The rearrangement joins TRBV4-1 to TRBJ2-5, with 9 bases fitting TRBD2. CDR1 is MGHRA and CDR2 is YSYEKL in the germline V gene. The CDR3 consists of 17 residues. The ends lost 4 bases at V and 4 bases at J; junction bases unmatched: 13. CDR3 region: CASSPGVRGRAPETQYF. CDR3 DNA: TGCGCCAGCAGCCCCGGGGTCCGCGGGAGGGCCCCAGAGACCCAGTACTTC.

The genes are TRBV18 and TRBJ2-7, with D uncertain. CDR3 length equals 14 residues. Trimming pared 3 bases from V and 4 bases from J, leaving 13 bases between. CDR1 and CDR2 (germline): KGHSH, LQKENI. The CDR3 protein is CASSPGRALYEQYF. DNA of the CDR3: TGTGCCAGCTCACCGGGTAGGGCCTTGTACGAGCAGTACTTC.

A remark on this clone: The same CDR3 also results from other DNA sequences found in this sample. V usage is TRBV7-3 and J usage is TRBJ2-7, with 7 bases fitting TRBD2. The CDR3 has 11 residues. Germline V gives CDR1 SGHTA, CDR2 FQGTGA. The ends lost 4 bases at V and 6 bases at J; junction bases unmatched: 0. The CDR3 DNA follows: TGTGCCAGCAGCTCGGGAGGCGAGCAGTACTTC. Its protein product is CASSSGGEQYF.

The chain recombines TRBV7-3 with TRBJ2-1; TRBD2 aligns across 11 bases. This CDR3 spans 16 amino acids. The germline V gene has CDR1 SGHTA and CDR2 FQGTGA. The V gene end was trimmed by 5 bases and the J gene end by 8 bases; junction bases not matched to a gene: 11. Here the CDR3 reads CASSRLAGIPRDEQFF. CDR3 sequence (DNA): TGTGCCAGCAGCCGACTAGCGGGAATCCCTCGGGATGAGCAGTTCTTC.

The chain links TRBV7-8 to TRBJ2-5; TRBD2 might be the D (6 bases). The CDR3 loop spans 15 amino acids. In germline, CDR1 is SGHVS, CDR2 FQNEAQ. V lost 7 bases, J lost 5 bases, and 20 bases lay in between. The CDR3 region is CASTYSSGRGETQYF. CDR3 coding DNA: TGTGCCAGCACTTATTCGTCGGGTCGGGGGGAGACCCAGTACTTC. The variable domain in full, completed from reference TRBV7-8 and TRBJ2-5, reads GAGVSQSPRYKVAKRGQDVALRCDPISGHVSLFWYQQALGQGPEFLTYFQNEAQLDKSGLPSDRFFAERPEGSVSTLKIQRTQQEDSAVYLCASTYSSGRGETQYFGPGTRLLVL.

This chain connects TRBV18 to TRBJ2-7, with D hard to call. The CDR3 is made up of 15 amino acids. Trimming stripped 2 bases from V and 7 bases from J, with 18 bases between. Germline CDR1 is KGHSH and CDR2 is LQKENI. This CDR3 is CASSPFKLPVGEQYF. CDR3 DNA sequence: TGTGCCAGCTCACCATTCAAACTACCCGTCGGGGAGCAGTACTTC.

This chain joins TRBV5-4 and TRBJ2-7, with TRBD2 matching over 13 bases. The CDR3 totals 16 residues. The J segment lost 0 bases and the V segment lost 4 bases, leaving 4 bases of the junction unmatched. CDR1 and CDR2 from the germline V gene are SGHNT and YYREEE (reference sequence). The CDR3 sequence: CASSGGLAGSSYEQYF. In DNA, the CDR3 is TGTGCCAGCAGCGGGGGACTAGCGGGAAGCTCCTACGAGCAGTACTTC.

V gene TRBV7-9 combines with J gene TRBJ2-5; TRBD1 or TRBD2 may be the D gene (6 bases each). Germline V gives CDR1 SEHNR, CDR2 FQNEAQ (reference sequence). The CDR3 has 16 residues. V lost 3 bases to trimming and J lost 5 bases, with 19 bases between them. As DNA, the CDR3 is TGTGCCAGCAGCTTCAGGGGAGCGGGTTTATGGGAGACCCAGTACTTC. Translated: CASSFRGAGLWETQYF.

The CDR3 reads CASSQGSHTDTQYF. The CDR3 nucleotides read TGTGCCAGCAGCCAAGGTTCCCACACAGATACGCAGTATTTT. J is TRBJ2-3 and V is TRBV16, with D uncertain. V gave up 2 bases and J gave up 2 bases, with 8 bases separating them. Germline V gene sequence: CDR1 KGHSY, CDR2 FQNENV. CDR3 length equals 14 residues.

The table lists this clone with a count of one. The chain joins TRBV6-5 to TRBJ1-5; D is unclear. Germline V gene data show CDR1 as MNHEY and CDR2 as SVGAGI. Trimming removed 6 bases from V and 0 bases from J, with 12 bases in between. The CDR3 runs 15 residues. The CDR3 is CASSYILSSNQPQHF. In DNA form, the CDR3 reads TGTGCCAGCAGCTACATCCTAAGTAGCAATCAGCCCCAGCATTTT.

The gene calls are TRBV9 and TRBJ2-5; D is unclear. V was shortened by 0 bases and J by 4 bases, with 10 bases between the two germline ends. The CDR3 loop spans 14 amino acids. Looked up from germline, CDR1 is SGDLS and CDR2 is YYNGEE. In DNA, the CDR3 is TGTGCCAGCAGCGTAGAGCCCATTGGAGAGACCCAGTACTTC. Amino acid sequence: CASSVEPIGETQYF.